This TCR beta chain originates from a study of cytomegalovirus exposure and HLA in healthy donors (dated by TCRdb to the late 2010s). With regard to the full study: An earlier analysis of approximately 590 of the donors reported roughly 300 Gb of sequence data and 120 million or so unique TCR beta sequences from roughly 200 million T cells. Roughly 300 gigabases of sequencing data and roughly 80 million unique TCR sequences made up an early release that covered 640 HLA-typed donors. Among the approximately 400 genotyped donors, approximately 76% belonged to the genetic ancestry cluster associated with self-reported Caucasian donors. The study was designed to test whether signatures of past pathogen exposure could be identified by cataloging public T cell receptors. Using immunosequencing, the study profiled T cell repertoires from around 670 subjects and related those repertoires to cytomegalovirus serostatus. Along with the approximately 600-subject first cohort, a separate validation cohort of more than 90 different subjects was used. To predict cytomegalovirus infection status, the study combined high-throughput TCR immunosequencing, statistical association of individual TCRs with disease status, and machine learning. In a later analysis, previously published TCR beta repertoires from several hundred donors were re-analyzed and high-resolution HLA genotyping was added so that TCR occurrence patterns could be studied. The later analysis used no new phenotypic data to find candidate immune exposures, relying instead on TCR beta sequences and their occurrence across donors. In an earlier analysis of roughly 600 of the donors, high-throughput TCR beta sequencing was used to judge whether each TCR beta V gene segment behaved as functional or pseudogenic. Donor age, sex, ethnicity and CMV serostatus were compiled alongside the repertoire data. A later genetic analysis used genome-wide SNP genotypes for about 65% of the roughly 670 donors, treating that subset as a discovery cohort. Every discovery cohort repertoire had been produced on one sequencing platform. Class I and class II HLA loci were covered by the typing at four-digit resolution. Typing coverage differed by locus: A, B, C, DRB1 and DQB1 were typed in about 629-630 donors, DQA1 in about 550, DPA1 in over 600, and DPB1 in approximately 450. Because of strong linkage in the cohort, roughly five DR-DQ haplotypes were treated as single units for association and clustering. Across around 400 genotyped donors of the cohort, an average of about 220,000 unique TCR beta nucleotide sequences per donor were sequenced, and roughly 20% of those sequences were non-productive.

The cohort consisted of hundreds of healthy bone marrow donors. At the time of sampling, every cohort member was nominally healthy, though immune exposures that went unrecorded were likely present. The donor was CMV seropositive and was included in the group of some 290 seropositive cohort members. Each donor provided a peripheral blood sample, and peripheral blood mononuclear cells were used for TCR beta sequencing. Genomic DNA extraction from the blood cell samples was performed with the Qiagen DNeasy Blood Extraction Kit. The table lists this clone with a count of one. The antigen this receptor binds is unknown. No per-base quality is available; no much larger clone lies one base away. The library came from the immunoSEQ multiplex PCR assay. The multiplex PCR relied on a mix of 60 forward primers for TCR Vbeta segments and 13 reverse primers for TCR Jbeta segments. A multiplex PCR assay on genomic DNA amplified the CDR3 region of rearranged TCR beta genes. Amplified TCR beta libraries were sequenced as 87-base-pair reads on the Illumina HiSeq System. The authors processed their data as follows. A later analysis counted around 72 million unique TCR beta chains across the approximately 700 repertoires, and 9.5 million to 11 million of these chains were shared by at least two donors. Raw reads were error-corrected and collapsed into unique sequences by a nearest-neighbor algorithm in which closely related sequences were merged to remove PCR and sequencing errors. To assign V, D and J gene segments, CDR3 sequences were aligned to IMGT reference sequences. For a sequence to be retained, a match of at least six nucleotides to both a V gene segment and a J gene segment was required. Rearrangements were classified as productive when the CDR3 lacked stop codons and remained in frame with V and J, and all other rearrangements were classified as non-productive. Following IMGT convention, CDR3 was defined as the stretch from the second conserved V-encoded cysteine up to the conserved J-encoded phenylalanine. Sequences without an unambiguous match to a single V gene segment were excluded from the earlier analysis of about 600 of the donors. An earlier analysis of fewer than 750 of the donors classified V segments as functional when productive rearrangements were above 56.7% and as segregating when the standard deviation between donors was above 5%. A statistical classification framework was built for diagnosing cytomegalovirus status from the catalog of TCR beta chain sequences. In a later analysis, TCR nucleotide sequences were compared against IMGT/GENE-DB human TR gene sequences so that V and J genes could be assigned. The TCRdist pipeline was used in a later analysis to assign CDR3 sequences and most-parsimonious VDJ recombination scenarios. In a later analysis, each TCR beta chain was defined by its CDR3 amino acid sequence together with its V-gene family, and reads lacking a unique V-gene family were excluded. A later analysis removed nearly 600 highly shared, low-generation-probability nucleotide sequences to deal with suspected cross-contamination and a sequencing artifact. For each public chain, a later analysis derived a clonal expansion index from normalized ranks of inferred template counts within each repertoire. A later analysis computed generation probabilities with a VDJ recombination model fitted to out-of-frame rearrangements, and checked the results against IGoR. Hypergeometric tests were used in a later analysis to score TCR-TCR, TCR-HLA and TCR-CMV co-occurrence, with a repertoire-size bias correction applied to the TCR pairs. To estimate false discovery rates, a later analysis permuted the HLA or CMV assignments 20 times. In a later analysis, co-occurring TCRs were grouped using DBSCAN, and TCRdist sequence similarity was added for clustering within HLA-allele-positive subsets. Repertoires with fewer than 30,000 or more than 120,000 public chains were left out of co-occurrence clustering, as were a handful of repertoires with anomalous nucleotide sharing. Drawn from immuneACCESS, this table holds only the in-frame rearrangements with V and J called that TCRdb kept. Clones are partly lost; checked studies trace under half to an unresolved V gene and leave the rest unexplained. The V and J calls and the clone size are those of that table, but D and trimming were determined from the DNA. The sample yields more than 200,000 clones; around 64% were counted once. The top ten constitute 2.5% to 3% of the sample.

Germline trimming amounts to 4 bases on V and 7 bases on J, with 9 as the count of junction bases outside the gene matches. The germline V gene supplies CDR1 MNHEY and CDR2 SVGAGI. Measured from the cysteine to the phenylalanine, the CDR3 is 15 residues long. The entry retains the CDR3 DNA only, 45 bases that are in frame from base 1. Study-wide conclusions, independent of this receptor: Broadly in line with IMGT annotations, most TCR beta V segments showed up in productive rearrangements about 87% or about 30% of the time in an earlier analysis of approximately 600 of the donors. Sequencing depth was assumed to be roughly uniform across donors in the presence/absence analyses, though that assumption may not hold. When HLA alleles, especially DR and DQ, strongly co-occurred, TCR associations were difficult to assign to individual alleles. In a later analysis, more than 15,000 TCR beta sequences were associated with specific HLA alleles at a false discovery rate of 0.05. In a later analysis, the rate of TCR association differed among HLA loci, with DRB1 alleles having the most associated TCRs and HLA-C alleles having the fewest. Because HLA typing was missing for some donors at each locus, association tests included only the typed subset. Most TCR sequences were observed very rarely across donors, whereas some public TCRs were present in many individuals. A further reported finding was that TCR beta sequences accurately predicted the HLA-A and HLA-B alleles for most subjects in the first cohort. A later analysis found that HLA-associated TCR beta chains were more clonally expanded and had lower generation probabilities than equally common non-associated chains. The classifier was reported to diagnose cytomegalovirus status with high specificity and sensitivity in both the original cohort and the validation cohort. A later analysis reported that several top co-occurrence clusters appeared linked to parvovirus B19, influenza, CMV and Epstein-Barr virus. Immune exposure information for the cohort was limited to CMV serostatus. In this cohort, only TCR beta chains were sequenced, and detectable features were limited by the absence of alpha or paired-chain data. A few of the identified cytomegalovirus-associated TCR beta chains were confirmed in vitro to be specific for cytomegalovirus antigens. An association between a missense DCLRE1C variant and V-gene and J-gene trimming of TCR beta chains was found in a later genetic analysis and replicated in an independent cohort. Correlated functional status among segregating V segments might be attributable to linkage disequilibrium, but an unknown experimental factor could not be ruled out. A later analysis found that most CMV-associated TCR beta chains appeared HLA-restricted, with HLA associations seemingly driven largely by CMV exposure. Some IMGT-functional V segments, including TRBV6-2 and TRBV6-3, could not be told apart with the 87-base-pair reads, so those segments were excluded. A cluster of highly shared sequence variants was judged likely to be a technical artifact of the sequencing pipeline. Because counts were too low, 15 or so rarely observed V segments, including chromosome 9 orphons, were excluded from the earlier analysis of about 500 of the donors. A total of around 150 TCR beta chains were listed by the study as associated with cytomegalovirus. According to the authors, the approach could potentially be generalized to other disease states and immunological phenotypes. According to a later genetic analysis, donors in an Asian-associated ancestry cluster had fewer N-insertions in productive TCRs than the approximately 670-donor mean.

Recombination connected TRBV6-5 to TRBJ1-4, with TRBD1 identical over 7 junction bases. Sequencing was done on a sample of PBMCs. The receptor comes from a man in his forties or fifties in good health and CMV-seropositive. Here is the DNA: TGTGCCAGCAGTTTCCGCAGGGGGATGGGTGAAAAACTGTTTTTT. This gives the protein CASSFRRGMGEKLFF.